This T cell receptor beta chain derives from a study of CD8 T cells in ankylosing spondylitis. Overall study findings and caveats: A TCR beta motif made of several highly homologous variants seemed typical of ankylosing spondylitis blood. A subset of motif variants has previously been described in the synovial fluid and blood of reactive arthritis. Disease-linked clones proved CD8+ and comparatively uncommon in peripheral blood. Disease-linked clones reportedly concentrated significantly in matched ankylosing spondylitis synovial fluid.

This clonotype appeared a few times. Its cognate antigen is unknown. CDR1 and CDR2 (germline): KGHSH, LQKENI. The V end was cut by 4 bases, the J end by 5 bases, with 12 bases between. CDR3 length: 14 residues. It was by quantitative 5'-RACE with molecular barcodes that TCR beta libraries were made. Each CDR3 protein gets one entry after TCRdb re-called the 5' RACE reads with MiXCR. Among under 850,000 distinct CDR3 sequences listed, around 20% were seen once. The specimen sequenced was blood, either unsorted or a sorted T cell fraction (not recorded which). This TCR came from a male donor with ankylosing spondylitis. The gene calls are TRBV18 and TRBJ1-5; D is perhaps TRBD1 (6 bases). The CDR3 DNA is TGTGCCAGCTCACTGGGGAAGGGGGATCAGCCCCAGCATTTT. Translating gives CASSLGKGDQPQHF.